This T cell receptor beta chain was recovered during a study of Tregs in tolerant kidney transplant recipients. Clones were sequenced by immunoSEQ multiplex PCR, and TCRdb holds only the in-frame ones, with some missing. The table includes 90,000 to 120,000 clones, around 90% detected once. Study-level findings and limits: The most relevant donor-specific Treg TCRbeta repertoire apparently came from expansion with activated donor B cells. Biological reproducibility was not directly addressed in this study. Few patients were studied, so findings need validation in larger groups.

Worth noting for this clone: Its antigen is unidentified.

Germline V CDR1 and CDR2: SGHTA, FQGNSA. V shed 5 bases and J 4 bases; nucleotides not matched to a gene: 8. The CDR3 is 17 amino acids. Unstimulated Tregs (CD4+CD25+CD127-) and CD4+CD25- non-Tregs were sorted from PBMCs. This rearrangement joins TRBV7-2 to TRBJ2-2, with TRBD2 matching over 12 bases. This TCR came from a human donor who received a combined kidney and bone marrow transplant. This specimen was CD4+ T cells from blood, taken before the transplant. The DNA of the CDR3 is TGTGCCAGCAGCCTACTAGCGGGGGGAAAGGGCACCGGGGAGCTGTTTTTT. This gives the protein CASSLLAGGKGTGELFF.